This T cell receptor beta chain comes out of a study of OX40 agonist ivuxolimab in advanced cancers. Study as a whole: Ivuxolimab, which patients received intravenously every 2 weeks, was dosed at 0.01 to 10 mg/kg. Aged roughly 20 to 79 with a mean of approximately 60 years, they were almost 85% male.

General study results and limits: At doses 0.1 to 3.0 mg/kg, CD4+ and CD8+ clones expanded. Partial responders dosed at 0.1-3.0 mg/kg displayed clonal expansion ranking among the lowest.

This CDR3 is 15 amino acids long. The germline V gene encodes CDR1 LNHDA and CDR2 SQIVND (reference sequence). V was cut by 5 bases and J by 3 bases, with 13 bases left in between. Repertoires were generated with immunoSEQ multiplex PCR, while TCRdb's copy carries only in-frame clones and drops some. The data show around 68,000 clones, about 90% seen once. This clone was counted once. As yet, its antigen is unknown. The V gene is TRBV19, the J gene TRBJ1-4, with D uncertain. The TCR originated in an adult with an advanced solid tumor such as melanoma, head and neck, liver or kidney cancer. This sample comprised CD4+ or CD8+ T cells sorted from blood, obtained in a trial of the OX40 agonist ivuxolimab. CDR3 protein: CASSFGREANEKLFF. CDR3 DNA: TGTGCCAGTAGTTTCGGACGGGAGGCTAATGAAAAACTGTTTTTT.